Below are 9 T cell receptor beta chains sequenced from a single sample in a study of monozygotic twins with inflammatory bowel disease. TCRdb reanalyzed the 5' RACE reads and collapses them to one entry per CDR3 protein, without DNA. This repertoire includes around 370,000 distinct CDR3 sequences. Sequencing was carried out using blood. The source of these receptors is a human donor with ulcerative colitis or Crohn's disease, or a healthy co-twin of an affected twin (not recorded which).

The chain links TRBV4-2 to TRBJ1-1. Germline CDR1 and CDR2: LGHNA and YNFKEQ. This CDR3 region has 14 residues. CDR3 sequence reads: CASSQDRRNTEAFF.

The chain has TRBV7-9 and TRBJ2-7. Germline loops: CDR1 SEHNR, CDR2 FQNEAQ (reference sequence). This CDR3 has 17 amino acids. CDR3 loop: CASSLFSFGLYSQEQYF.

The CDR3 spells CASSSQGSSSYEQYF. The chain is built from TRBV7-2 and TRBJ2-7; the TCRdb call, TRBD1, lacks DNA for checking. Germline V gene lookup returns CDR1 SGHTA and CDR2 FQGNSA. The CDR3 length is 15 residues.

This CDR3 reads CASSSGPRWAQYF. The chain combines TRBV7-2 with TRBJ2-7. Germline V gene data show CDR1 as SGHTA and CDR2 as FQGNSA. CDR3 length: 13 amino acids.

The rearrangement uses TRBV4-1 and TRBJ2-3; TCRdb returns TRBD1, unconfirmable since there is no DNA. CDR1 MGHRA and CDR2 YSYEKL come from the germline V gene. This CDR3 has 17 amino acids. CDR3 sequence reads: CASSQVGQGKWADTQYF.

The CDR3 spells CASSQDLSTYNEQFF. The chain combines TRBV4-3 with TRBJ2-1. This CDR3 comprises 15 residues. The V gene's germline CDR1 is LGHNA and CDR2 YSLEER.

The J gene is TRBJ2-7, the V gene TRBV6-5; there is no DNA to check the TCRdb D call of TRBD1. The CDR3 covers 16 residues. Looked up from germline, CDR1 is MNHEY and CDR2 is SVGAGI. Here the CDR3 reads CASSYSWVPGSYEQYF.

CDR3 region: CASSPEGQGREQYF. The chain employs TRBV18 and TRBJ2-7; the D gene TCRdb calls, TRBD1, cannot be checked with no DNA. The CDR3 loop spans 14 amino acids. Per the germline V gene, CDR1 is KGHSH and CDR2 is LQKENI.

The rearrangement links TRBV19 to TRBJ2-4; TCRdb names TRBD2, which stays unverified in the absence of DNA. CDR3 length: 14 residues. The germline V gene has CDR1 LNHDA and CDR2 SQIVND (reference sequence). The CDR3 protein is CASTPRGAKNMQYF.